This TCR beta chain was sequenced for a study of prognosis after radiotherapy for stage I lung cancer. Study findings and constraints: Unique TCR clones declined after stereotactic body radiation therapy, from a median around 10,000 to 6,900. Patients with metastases reportedly showed TRBV and TRBJ gene usage that differed from patients without metastases. For the expanded TCR clones, whether they were tumor-specific was not determined.

Using two-round multiplex PCR, the authors amplified TCR beta CDR3 from genomic DNA. Individual primers that were specific to each TRBV and TRBJ gene served in first-round PCR. TCRdb redid the calling of the multiplex PCR reads with MiXCR, one entry per CDR3 protein. The table has more than 30,000 distinct CDR3 sequences, about 40% seen once. Node-negative disease was confirmed in all patients by CT and PET/CT, with no prior chemotherapy, radiotherapy or other malignancies. In germline, CDR1 is LNHNV, CDR2 YYDKDF (reference sequence). Between the trimmed V and J ends, which lost 5 bases and 4 bases, there was a span of 16 bases. The CDR3 is 15 residues long. This clonotype was detected ten times or more. Antigen specificity is unknown.

The genes are TRBV15 and TRBJ2-3; a possible D gene is TRBD2 (5 bases). Sequencing used PBMCs, obtained before or after stereotactic body radiation therapy (not recorded which). The TCR sequence derives from a donor older than 45 with non-small cell lung cancer. In DNA form, the CDR3 reads TGTGCCACCAGCCCCCGGGATTCAGAGGCAGATACGCAGTATTTT. As protein: CATSPRDSEADTQYF.